This record concerns one T cell receptor beta chain sequence. Its antigen specificity is not known. No much larger clone is present one base from it, and per-base qualities are unavailable. Libraries were prepared through 5' RACE. TCRdb lists the instrument as Illumina HiSeq 2500. A second PCR of roughly 7 to 11 cycles was performed with a sample-barcoded 5' primer and a J-beta primer mix. A template-switch 5' adaptor carrying 12 random nucleotides introduced a unique molecular identifier onto each TCR beta cDNA molecule. Each sample yielded at least 2.5 million CDR3-containing paired-end reads. The Mint cDNA synthesis kit, primed by a TRBC-specific oligonucleotide, was used to synthesize first-strand cDNA from all RNA. Following uracil-DNA glycosylase treatment, a first 18-cycle PCR with universal primers M1SS and BC2_uni_R was performed on all cDNA. Per the original workflow: Normalization of each sample was performed by random selection of 1 million high-quality reads, each carrying a distinct molecular identifier. Reads sharing molecular identifiers were discarded rather than binned into consensus sequences. MiTCR, run with a Q25 quality threshold and the strictest error-elimination algorithm, handled CDR3 identification, clonotype clustering and error correction. A nonparametric unseen species model with Euler transformation was used to estimate lower-bound total TCR beta diversity. TCRdb redid the processing of the public reads, applying fastp at Q25 and MiXCR, and retained in-frame beta chains. Duplicate CDR3 protein sequences are folded into a single record with the most common DNA and genes. The V and J calls and clone size are TCRdb's, not the authors'. The sample includes 2 million or so distinct CDR3 sequences, with roughly 49% observed a single time. 2% to 2.5% of the sample lies in the top ten.

This specimen belongs to a study of blood T cells in healthy people across ages (dated by TCRdb to 2015 to 2017). Looking at the study overall: In model experiments, roughly one uniquely barcoded TCR beta cDNA molecule per two T cells was captured by template switching. Four age groups were formed from the donors: young (average 16 years), middle-aged (approximately 39), aged (about 62) and long-lived (approximately 80). The study analyzed two additional independent replicas of 1 million unique cDNA reads from the same blood draw for two donors, one aged 18 to 29 and one aged 80 or older. To track age-related changes in TCR beta repertoire diversity, the study relied on deep sequencing normalized with unique cDNA molecular identifiers. To avoid experimental bias, donors of different ages were spread randomly across the sequencing lanes. The investigation overall reported the following: Donor CMV infection status was unknown, potentially confounding age-related changes in expanded clonotypes. Bulk unsorted PBMC profiling prevented conclusive comparison of naive and antigen-experienced compartments. The long-lived group showed more naive CD4+ T cells, fewer expanded clones and increased TCR diversity than the aged group, suggesting age selection. As age increased, observed TCR beta diversity per million T cells dropped in a roughly linear way, and a significant reduction was already evident by age roughly 36. There was a strong correlation between observed TCR beta diversity and the percentage of naive T cells measured by flow cytometry. Estimates of total diversity based on one million sequenced T cells were regarded as lower bounds and as underestimates.

Donors were around 37 systemically healthy Caucasian individuals from Russia aged roughly 6 to 100 years. Around 9.9 milliliters of peripheral blood were collected from each donor into EDTA-treated Vacutainer tubes. Ficoll-Paque density-gradient centrifugation was used to isolate PBMCs, with at least 6 million per sample. Trizol reagent was used to extract total RNA from PBMCs, with at least 5.5 micrograms per sample. For every donor, an aliquot of PBMCs went through flow cytometry to measure the percentages of naive CD45RAhigh/CD27high T cells. Taken from cysteine to phenylalanine, the CDR3 has 16 residues. The entry retains the CDR3 DNA only, 48 bases that are in frame from base 1. At the junction V is shortened by 6 bases and J by 2 bases, with 18 bases in between.

The chain employs TRBV12-3 or TRBV12-4 and TRBJ2-3; the D gene is perhaps TRBD2, on 7 matching bases. The origin of this receptor is a woman aged 40-49 years in good health. The sequenced sample was blood. The sequenced DNA: TGTGCCAGCAGCCCCTGGGGGGGCGGGGCCACAGATACGCAGTATTTT. This sequence encodes CASSPWGGGATDTQYF.